This T cell receptor (beta chain) was sequenced in a study of cytomegalovirus exposure and HLA in healthy donors. Study-wide findings and caveats: Sequencing likely produced, as an artifact, a cluster of highly shared sequence variants. In vitro assays verified that three CMV-associated chains recognized CMV antigens specifically.

A word on this clone: Its antigen is unidentified.

The PCR contained 60 Vbeta and 13 Jbeta primers. Sequencing used immunoSEQ multiplex PCR; TCRdb keeps in-frame clones, though not all of them. Of approximately 100,000 clones listed, 70% are singletons. Sequencing was done on a sample of PBMCs. The origin of this receptor is a middle-aged man in good health and CMV-seropositive.

The CDR3 nucleotides read TGCGCCAGCAGCTTGGACCGGGCGGGAGGGTACAATGAGCAGTTCTTC. It yields the protein CASSLDRAGGYNEQFF. The chain is built from TRBV5-1 and TRBJ2-1, with TRBD2 matching 9 bases. The CDR3 has 16 residues. V lost 0 bases to trimming and J lost 4 bases; unmatched junction nucleotides: 5. The germline CDR1 and CDR2 sequences are SGHRS and YFSETQ. Full variable domain (missing parts from reference TRBV5-1 and TRBJ2-1): KAGVTQTPRYLIKTRGQQVTLSCSPISGHRSVSWYQQTPGQGLQFLFEYFSETQRNKGNFPGRFSGRQFSNSRSEMNVSTLELGDSALYLCASSLDRAGGYNEQFFGPGTRLTVL.